This TCR beta chain was sequenced during a study of glioma-infiltrating T cells. In this sample, this clonotype turned up many times. TCR alpha and beta CDR3 regions were amplified from RNA using iRepertoire nested multiplex PCR. TCRdb recomputed calls from the multiplex PCR reads with MiXCR, one row per CDR3 protein. The repertoire consists of around 43,000 distinct CDR3 sequences, with 20% to 25% occurring once and the leading ten covering around 5.8%. Trimming removed 6 bases from V and 2 bases from J; junction bases left unmatched: 2. CDR3 length: 14 amino acids. Looked up from germline, CDR1 is MGHDK and CDR2 is SYGVNS.

This TCR was recovered from a human donor with low-grade glioma or glioblastoma, undergoing nonglioma brain surgery, or in good health (not recorded which). The gene calls are TRBV25-1 and TRBJ1-5; 9 nucleotides match TRBD1. Sequencing was carried out using glioma tissue, nonneoplastic brain tissue, or PBMCs (not recorded which). The CDR3 spells CASRRTGGNQPQHF. As DNA, the CDR3 is TGTGCCAGCAGGAGGACAGGGGGCAATCAGCCCCAGCATTTT. Looking up the rest from reference TRBV25-1 and TRBJ1-5 gives the full variable domain: EADIYQTPRYLVIGTGKKITLECSQTMGHDKMYWYQQDPGMELHLIHYSYGVNSTEKGDLSSESTVSRIRTEHFPLTLESARPSHTSQYLCASRRTGGNQPQHFGDGTRLSIL.